This entry lists 19 T cell receptor beta chains sequenced from one sample in a study of cytomegalovirus exposure and HLA in healthy donors. The PCR ran on 60 Vbeta and 13 Jbeta primers. The data were produced by immunoSEQ multiplex PCR, yet TCRdb's version contains in-frame clones alone and is incomplete. Here the sample spans 100,000 to 150,000 clones, roughly four fifths being singletons. Sequencing used PBMCs. The receptors originated from a woman aged 45-59 years in good health and CMV-seronegative.

The chain couples TRBV5-4 to TRBJ2-7; perhaps TRBD2 as D (7 bases). V was clipped by 7 bases and J by 5 bases, with 19 bases between them. The CDR3 loop spans 14 amino acids. Germline CDR1 reads SGHNT; CDR2 reads YYREEE (reference sequence). CDR3 protein: CASSPGGQGHEQYF. The CDR3, as DNA: TGTGCCAGCTCTCCCGGGGGGCAGGGCCACGAGCAGTACTTC.

V is TRBV14 and J is TRBJ1-2; tentatively, D is TRBD1 (6 bases). This CDR3 comprises 15 residues. Deletions cut 4 bases from V and 6 bases from J, with 18 bases between. The V gene's germline CDR1 is SGHDN and CDR2 FVKESK. In nucleotides, the CDR3 is TGTGCCAGCAGCCCAGGGGTGGATGCTCCGCATGGCTACACCTTC. It yields the protein CASSPGVDAPHGYTF. Full variable domain (missing parts from reference TRBV14 and TRBJ1-2): EAGVTQFPSHSVIEKGQTVTLRCDPISGHDNLYWYRRVMGKEIKFLLHFVKESKQDESGMPNNRFLAERTGGTYSTLKVQPAELEDSGVYFCASSPGVDAPHGYTFGSGTRLTVV.

The chain uses TRBV4-1 and TRBJ1-5; 9 bases agree with TRBD1. V shed 2 bases and J 9 bases; nucleotides not matched to a gene: 2. The CDR3 totals 13 residues. Germline CDR1 MGHRA, CDR2 YSYEKL. The CDR3 region is CASSQTGGWPQHF. CDR3 sequence (DNA): TGCGCCAGCAGCCAAACAGGGGGCTGGCCCCAGCATTTT.

The chain employs TRBV5-6 and TRBJ1-5, with TRBD1 matching over 10 bases. V lost 4 bases to trimming and J lost 0 bases; unmatched junction nucleotides: 4. CDR3 length: 16 amino acids. Germline V gives CDR1 SGHDT, CDR2 YYEEEE. This CDR3 reads CASSRDRGNSNQPQHF. In DNA form, the CDR3 reads TGTGCCAGCAGCAGGGACAGGGGTAATAGCAATCAGCCCCAGCATTTT.

CDR3 DNA: TGTGCCAGCAGCAGGACAGGGGCCTCGGAGACCCAGTACTTC. It codes for CASSRTGASETQYF. The chain couples TRBV6-5 to TRBJ2-5; 9 positions match TRBD1. Germline trimming cut 6 bases from V and 5 bases from J; bases unmatched to any gene: 7. CDR3 length: 14 amino acids. The germline CDR1 and CDR2 sequences are MNHEY and SVGAGI.

The V gene is TRBV5-6, the J gene TRBJ2-7; D gene uncertain. Trimming removed 1 base from V and 5 bases from J, with 10 bases in between. The germline gives CDR1 SGHDT, CDR2 YYEEEE. The CDR3 runs to 13 residues. Here the CDR3 reads CASSLSSGHEQYV. The CDR3, as DNA: TGTGCCAGCAGCTTGAGTAGTGGACACGAGCAGTACGTC.

The V call is TRBV25-1, the J call TRBJ2-1; 10 bases are a match to TRBD2. After removal of 3 bases from V and 2 bases from J, the junction contained 4 bases not matched to a gene. Germline lookup yields CDR1 MGHDK and CDR2 SYGVNS. The CDR3 has 16 amino acids. For the CDR3, the DNA is TGTGCCAGCAGTGACCACGGACTAGCGGCCTACAATGAGCAGTTCTTC. Translated, it gives CASSDHGLAAYNEQFF.

The chain has TRBV19 and TRBJ2-5; D might be TRBD1 (6 bases). From germline, CDR1 is LNHDA and CDR2 SQIVND (reference sequence). This CDR3 is 15 amino acids long. V was pared by 0 bases and J by 4 bases, with 12 bases between. The CDR3, as DNA: TGTGCCAGTAGTATAGATCAGGCAGGGGTAGAGACCCAGTACTTC. Protein: CASSIDQAGVETQYF.

The V and J genes are TRBV30 and TRBJ1-5, with 7 bases that match TRBD1. The J segment lost 11 bases and the V segment lost 2 bases, leaving 6 bases of the junction unmatched. The CDR3 length is 12 residues. CDR1 is GTSNPN and CDR2 is SVGIG in the germline V gene (reference sequence). Written as DNA, the CDR3 is TGTGCCTGGAGTCCTACAGGGGAGGCCCAGCATTTT. Residues: CAWSPTGEAQHF.

The V gene is TRBV5-4, the J gene TRBJ1-1; the match to TRBD1 covers 7 bases. Germline-derived CDR1 and CDR2 are SGHNT and YYREEE (reference sequence). With V trimmed by 2 bases and J by 9 bases, 7 bases remained unmatched. The CDR3 totals 13 residues. The CDR3 coding sequence is TGTGCCAGCAGCTTAATTACAGGGGACCAAGCTTTCTTT. Protein product: CASSLITGDQAFF. The variable domain in full, with the rest retrieved from reference TRBV5-4 and TRBJ1-1, is ETGVTQSPTHLIKTRGQQVTLRCSSQSGHNTVSWYQQALGQGPQFIFQYYREEENGRGNFPPRFSGLQFPNYSSELNVNALELDDSALYLCASSLITGDQAFFGQGTRLTVV.

The chain recombines TRBV7-9 with TRBJ2-1; D is unclear. The germline V gene has CDR1 SEHNR and CDR2 FQNEAQ (reference sequence). This CDR3 has 12 amino acids. V was shortened by 1 base and J by 8 bases, with 6 bases between the two germline ends. CDR3 bases: TGTGCCAGCAGCTTAGGAAGCTATGAGCAGTTCTTC. Translation gives CASSLGSYEQFF. The full variable domain, in which reference TRBV7-9 and TRBJ2-1 provide the parts outside the CDR3, is DTGVSQNPRHKITKRGQNVTFRCDPISEHNRLYWYRQTLGQGPEFLTYFQNEAQLEKSRLLSDRFSAERPKGSFSTLEIQRTEQGDSAMYLCASSLGSYEQFFGPGTRLTVL.

V is TRBV19 and J is TRBJ1-1; D uncertain. This CDR3 has 17 residues. Germline loops: CDR1 LNHDA, CDR2 SQIVND (reference sequence). Deletions cut 3 bases from V and 3 bases from J, with 20 bases between. CDR3 sequence: CASSISRGARVDTEAFF. CDR3 nucleotide sequence: TGTGCCAGTAGTATCAGCAGAGGCGCGAGAGTCGACACTGAAGCTTTCTTT. Together with reference TRBV19 and TRBJ1-1, the CDR3 gives the full variable domain: DGGITQSPKYLFRKEGQNVTLSCEQNLNHDAMYWYRQDPGQGLRLIYYSQIVNDFQKGDIAEGYSVSREKKESFPLTVTSAQKNPTAFYLCASSISRGARVDTEAFFGQGTRLTVV.

The chain couples TRBV6-5 to TRBJ2-7; a possible D gene is TRBD1 (6 bases). The germline V and J ends were trimmed by 6 bases and 4 bases, with 10 bases remaining between them. This CDR3 is built from 12 residues. CDR1 is MNHEY, CDR2 SVGAGI, per germline. The DNA for the CDR3 is TGTGCCAGCAGGGCACAGGGTTACGAGCAGTACTTC. It yields the protein CASRAQGYEQYF.

The chain carries TRBV4-2 and TRBJ2-7; D is perhaps TRBD1 (6 bases). CDR1 is LGHNA, CDR2 YNFKEQ, per germline. There are 16 residues in the CDR3. Trimming took 0 bases from V and 0 from J, leaving 12 bases between them. CDR3 sequence (DNA): TGTGCCAGCAGCCAAGATCGCGCAGGGGACTCCTACGAGCAGTACTTC. Amino acids: CASSQDRAGDSYEQYF.

This chain connects TRBV6-1 to TRBJ2-7; D uncertain. This CDR3 contains 14 residues. Germline CDR1 and CDR2: MNHNS and SASEGT. Trimming removed 3 bases from V and 2 bases from J, with 11 bases in between. CDR3 coding DNA: TGTGCCAGCAGTGATGGGCTGTTCACCTACGAGCAGTACTTC. Protein: CASSDGLFTYEQYF.

This clone turned up a few times. Written as DNA, the CDR3 is TGCGCCAGCAGCCAAGTTACTAGCGGGAGATCCGAGCAGTACTTC. Its protein is CASSQVTSGRSEQYF. The chain couples TRBV4-3 to TRBJ2-7, with 11 bases fitting TRBD2. CDR1 and CDR2 from the germline V gene are LGHNA and YSLEER. The CDR3 totals 15 residues. Trimming removed 1 base from V and 6 bases from J; junction bases left unmatched: 5.

V gene TRBV7-6 combines with J gene TRBJ2-3, with 8 bases identical to TRBD2. CDR3 length: 16 residues. The J segment lost 1 base and the V segment lost 5 bases, leaving 8 bases of the junction unmatched. The germline gives CDR1 SGHVS, CDR2 FNYEAQ. The DNA for the CDR3 is TGTGCCAGCAGCCGGACAGCGGGAGATGGCACAGATACGCAGTATTTT. It specifies CASSRTAGDGTDTQYF.

This clone was recorded only once. V usage is TRBV4-3 and J usage is TRBJ1-3; TRBD1 matches at 12 bases. The junction had 8 bases not matched to a gene; V was cut back by 0 bases and J by 2 bases. The CDR3 sequence is 19 residues long. Germline lookup yields CDR1 LGHNA and CDR2 YSLEER. CDR3 nucleotides: TGCGCCAGCAGCCAAGATTGGGGGGACAGGGGGCGTGCTGGAAACACCATATATTTT. Residues: CASSQDWGDRGRAGNTIYF.

The genes are TRBV4-3 and TRBJ1-5; a possible D gene is TRBD1 (6 bases). The germline gives CDR1 LGHNA, CDR2 YSLEER. This CDR3 contains 15 residues. Trimming took 3 bases from V and 6 from J, leaving 15 bases between them. The CDR3 here is CASSQNRAFGQPQHF. CDR3 DNA sequence: TGCGCCAGCAGCCAGAACAGGGCTTTCGGTCAGCCCCAGCATTTT.